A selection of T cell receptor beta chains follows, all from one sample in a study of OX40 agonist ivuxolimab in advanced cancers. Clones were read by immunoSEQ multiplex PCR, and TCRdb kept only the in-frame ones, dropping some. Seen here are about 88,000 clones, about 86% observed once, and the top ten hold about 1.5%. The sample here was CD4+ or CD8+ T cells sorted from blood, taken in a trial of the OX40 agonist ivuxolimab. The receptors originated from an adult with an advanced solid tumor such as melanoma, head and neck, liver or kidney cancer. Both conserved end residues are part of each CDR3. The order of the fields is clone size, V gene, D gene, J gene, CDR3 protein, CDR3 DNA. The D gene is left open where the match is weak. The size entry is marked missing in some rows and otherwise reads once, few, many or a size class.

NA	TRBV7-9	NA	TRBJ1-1	CASSFSGAQTEAFF	TGTGCCAGCAGCTTCTCGGGGGCGCAGACTGAAGCTTTCTTT
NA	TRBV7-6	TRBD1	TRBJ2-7	CASSPTGGATYEQYF	TGTGCCAGCAGCCCAACAGGGGGCGCGACCTACGAGCAGTACTTC
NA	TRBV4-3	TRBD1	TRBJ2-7	CASSQELNTPGGPTYEQYF	TGCGCCAGCAGCCAAGAGCTTAACACGCCAGGGGGCCCTACCTACGAGCAGTACTTC
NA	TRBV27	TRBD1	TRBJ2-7	CASSVKQGREQYF	TGTGCCAGCAGTGTAAAACAGGGGCGAGAGCAGTACTTC
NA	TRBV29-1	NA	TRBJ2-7	CSVGIWGGMGQYF	TGCAGCGTGGGCATTTGGGGGGGCATGGGGCAGTACTTC
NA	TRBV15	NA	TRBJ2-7	CATSRDKNYEQYF	TGTGCCACCAGCAGAGATAAAAATTACGAGCAGTACTTC
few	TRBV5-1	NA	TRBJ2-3	CASSLYGAGRSTDTQYF	TGCGCCAGCAGCTTGTATGGTGCGGGAAGAAGCACAGATACGCAGTATTTT
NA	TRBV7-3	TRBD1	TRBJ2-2	CASSSGQGQTGELFF	TGTGCCAGCAGCTCCGGACAGGGCCAAACCGGGGAGCTGTTTTTT
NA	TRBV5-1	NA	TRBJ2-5	CASSLGGRETQYF	TGCGCCAGCAGCTTGGGAGGACGAGAGACCCAGTACTTC
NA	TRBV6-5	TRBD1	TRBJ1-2	CASSYLQGTLSGYTF	TGTGCCAGCAGTTACCTACAGGGGACTTTGAGCGGCTACACCTTC
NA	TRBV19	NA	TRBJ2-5	CASSMNRASETQYF	TGTGCCAGTAGTATGAACAGGGCGAGTGAGACCCAGTACTTC
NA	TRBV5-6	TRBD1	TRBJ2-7	CASRDRGPSYEQYF	TGTGCCAGCAGGGACAGGGGGCCGTCCTACGAGCAGTACTTC
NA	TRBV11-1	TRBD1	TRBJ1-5	CASSLTGVDQPQHF	TGTGCCAGCAGCTTAACAGGGGTCGATCAGCCCCAGCATTTT
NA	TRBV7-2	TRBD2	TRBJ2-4	CASSLGLAPAKNIQYF	TGTGCCAGCAGCCTCGGACTAGCGCCTGCCAAAAACATTCAGTACTTC
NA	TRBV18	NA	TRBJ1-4	CASSLSGILEKLFF	TGTGCCAGCTCACTATCAGGGATTCTAGAAAAACTGTTTTTT
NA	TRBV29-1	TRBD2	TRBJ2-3	CSVEDLSSGRDTDTQYF	TGCAGCGTTGAAGATCTGAGTAGCGGGAGGGATACAGATACGCAGTATTTT
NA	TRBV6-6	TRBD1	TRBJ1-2	CASSPTGGVYYGYTF	TGTGCCAGCAGTCCGACAGGGGGCGTATACTATGGCTACACCTTC
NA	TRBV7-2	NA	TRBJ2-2	CASSLPLAGTGELFF	TGTGCCAGCAGCTTACCCCTAGCTGGGACCGGGGAGCTGTTTTTT
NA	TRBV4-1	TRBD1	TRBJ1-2	CASSQPTRGKGGYTF	TGCGCCAGCAGCCAACCCACCAGGGGGAAAGGTGGCTACACCTTC
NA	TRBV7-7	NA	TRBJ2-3	CASSLGRQDTQYF	TGTGCTAGCAGCTTAGGGCGGCAAGATACGCAGTATTTT
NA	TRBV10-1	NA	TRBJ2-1	CASSEYSGNEQFF	TGCGCCAGCAGTGAGTATAGCGGCAATGAGCAGTTCTTC
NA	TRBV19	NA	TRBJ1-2	CARRYGYTF	TGTGCCAGACGATATGGCTACACCTTC
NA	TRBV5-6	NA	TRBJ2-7	CASSSYRLDSHDEQYF	TGTGCCAGCAGCTCCTACCGACTCGACAGCCACGACGAGCAGTACTTC